This T cell receptor beta chain was identified in a study of CD8+CD57+ T cells in acquired aplastic anemia. Overall study context: The mean DNA yield obtained from sorted CD4+ and CD8+ cells came to 3 to 3.5 ug.

This CDR3 has 15 amino acids. Trimming cost V 5 bases and J 9 bases; bases outside gene matches: 11. CDR1 SEHNR and CDR2 FQNEAQ come from the germline V gene (reference sequence). Those patients picked for sequencing had displayed CD8+CD57+ cell expansion on flow cytometry. This clonotype was counted a few times. The antigen remains unidentified. Genomic DNA, serving as template, underwent TCR beta VDJ and CDR3 profiling. TCRdb reanalysed the reads using MiXCR and keeps one entry per CDR3 protein. The data hold about 250,000 distinct CDR3 sequences, with around half observed a single time. General study findings and limits: In CD8+ cells, Simpson's diversity showed no significant difference between patients and controls. Patients and controls were found to share over 25 CD8+ CDR3 sequences.

V is TRBV7-9 and J is TRBJ2-4; 9 bases match TRBD2. This clonotype was obtained from a human donor with aplastic anemia. Sample: sorted CD4+, CD8+, or CD8+CD57+ T cells (not recorded which) from PBMCs. The CDR3 is CASSQAAGGLIIQYF. For the CDR3, the DNA is TGTGCCAGCAGCCAAGCTGCGGGGGGGCTAATCATTCAGTACTTC.